Below are 29 T cell receptor beta chains sequenced from a single sample in a study of OX40 agonist ivuxolimab in advanced cancers. The data were produced by immunoSEQ multiplex PCR, yet TCRdb's version contains in-frame clones alone and is incomplete. This table has about 16,000 clones, 80% to 90% appearing once. The sample here was CD4+ or CD8+ T cells sorted from blood, taken in a trial of the OX40 agonist ivuxolimab. The receptors shown here come from an adult with an advanced solid tumor such as melanoma, head and neck, liver or kidney cancer.

The J gene is TRBJ1-1, the V gene TRBV28; a possible D gene is TRBD1 (6 bases). Trimming pared 5 bases from V and 5 bases from J, leaving 12 bases between. This CDR3 comprises 13 residues. Germline assignment: CDR1 MDHEN and CDR2 SYDVKM. Here the CDR3 DNA reads TGTGCCAGCAGTACAACAGGGCGGACTGAAGCTTTCTTT. This encodes CASSTTGRTEAFF.

The CDR3 protein is CASSQVGAGVSYEQYF. CDR3 DNA sequence: TGCGCCAGCAGCCAAGTCGGAGCGGGAGTGTCCTACGAGCAGTACTTC. The chain couples TRBV4-1 to TRBJ2-7, with 8 positions matching TRBD2. V trimming: 1 base; J trimming: 1 base; junction bases outside the gene matches: 6. The CDR3 totals 16 residues. Germline CDR1 is MGHRA and CDR2 is YSYEKL.

The V call is TRBV19, the J call TRBJ1-1, with D possibly TRBD1 on 6 matching bases. In germline, CDR1 is LNHDA, CDR2 SQIVND (reference sequence). The CDR3 extends over 14 amino acids. V dropped 4 bases and J dropped 5 bases, with 14 bases sitting between them. The CDR3 DNA follows: TGTGCCAGTAGTACAGAGGGGGTAGAAACTGAAGCTTTCTTT. Its translation is CASSTEGVETEAFF. Full variable domain (missing parts from reference TRBV19 and TRBJ1-1): DGGITQSPKYLFRKEGQNVTLSCEQNLNHDAMYWYRQDPGQGLRLIYYSQIVNDFQKGDIAEGYSVSREKKESFPLTVTSAQKNPTAFYLCASSTEGVETEAFFGQGTRLTVV.

This clone was observed a few times. V gene TRBV9 combines with J gene TRBJ1-3, with D tentatively TRBD1 (5 bases). CDR1 and CDR2 from the germline V gene are SGDLS and YYNGEE. Trimming took 0 bases from V and 4 from J, leaving 11 bases between them. The CDR3 length is 15 residues. The CDR3 region has the DNA TGTGCCAGCAGCGTAGGGGGGGTAACGGGAAACACCATATATTTT. The encoded protein is CASSVGGVTGNTIYF.

The chain joins TRBV4-3 to TRBJ2-5, with 13 bases matching TRBD2. The CDR3 has 16 residues. Germline-derived CDR1 and CDR2 are LGHNA and YSLEER. After removal of 3 bases from V and 4 bases from J, the junction contained 5 bases not matched to a gene. The DNA for the CDR3 is TGCGCCAGCAGCCAGGGGCGGACTAGCGGGAGAGAGACCCAGTACTTC. Residues: CASSQGRTSGRETQYF.

The genes are TRBV19 and TRBJ2-2; D not certain. The CDR3 has 12 residues. Germline V gene data show CDR1 as LNHDA and CDR2 as SQIVND (reference sequence). Trimming stripped 8 bases from V and 1 base from J, with 5 bases between. The CDR3 loop reads CASELNTGELFF. Written as DNA, the CDR3 is TGTGCCAGTGAGTTGAACACCGGGGAGCTGTTTTTT.

J is TRBJ2-7 and V is TRBV5-6, with 9 nucleotides matching TRBD1. CDR1 SGHDT and CDR2 YYEEEE come from the germline V gene. V dropped 7 bases and J dropped 6; count of bases not matched to a gene: 17. This CDR3 contains 16 residues. The CDR3 DNA reads as TGTGCCAGCCCGGGGGGCCGGGACAGGGTACTAGGCGAGCAGTACTTC. Its translation: CASPGGRDRVLGEQYF.

CDR3 nucleotide sequence: TGTGCCAGCAGACCCGGGACAGGGGGACTCCTGATGGGCACCGGGGAGCTGTTTTTT. Amino acid sequence: CASRPGTGGLLMGTGELFF. The chain combines TRBV28 with TRBJ2-2, with TRBD1 identical over 11 bases. The ends lost 6 bases at V and 4 bases at J; junction bases unmatched: 16. CDR1 and CDR2 from the germline V gene are MDHEN and SYDVKM. There are 19 residues in the CDR3.

The rearrangement joins TRBV18 to TRBJ2-7, with 8 bases identical to TRBD1. Losses at the gene ends were 5 bases for V and 0 bases for J; bases not matched to a gene: 6. The CDR3 loop spans 15 amino acids. In germline, CDR1 is KGHSH, CDR2 LQKENI. The CDR3 spells CASSETGAASYEQYF. The DNA of the CDR3 is TGTGCCAGCTCAGAGACAGGGGCCGCCTCCTACGAGCAGTACTTC. The variable domain in full, completed from reference TRBV18 and TRBJ2-7, reads NAGVMQNPRHLVRRRGQEARLRCSPMKGHSHVYWYRQLPEEGLKFMVYLQKENIIDESGMPKERFSAEFPKEGPSILRIQQVVRGDSAAYFCASSETGAASYEQYFGPGTRLTVT.

CDR3 protein: CASSPIHRGEAFF. CDR3 nucleotides: TGTGCCAGTAGCCCAATCCACAGGGGTGAAGCTTTCTTT. This chain uses TRBV19 with TRBJ1-1; 7 nucleotides match TRBD1. Germline V CDR1 and CDR2: LNHDA, SQIVND (reference sequence). This CDR3 comprises 13 residues. V gave up 6 bases and J gave up 7 bases; unmatched junction bases: 8.

The CDR3, as DNA: TGCGCCAGCAGCCAAGAGCGTGACAGGGACGACCCGTTCTTC. Translation: CASSQERDRDDPFF. The chain uses TRBV4-1 and TRBJ2-1; 7 bases map to TRBD1. Germline V gene data show CDR1 as MGHRA and CDR2 as YSYEKL. With V trimmed by 0 bases and J by 15 bases, 11 bases remained unmatched. This CDR3 region has 14 residues.

This clone was recorded a few times. V and J are TRBV27 and TRBJ2-2; the D is unclear. The germline CDR1 and CDR2 sequences are MNHEY and SMNVEV (reference sequence). Deletions cut 2 bases from V and 1 base from J, with 5 bases between. The CDR3 runs to 14 residues. CDR3 loop: CASSLTLNTGELFF. CDR3 nucleotides: TGTGCCAGCAGTTTAACCCTGAACACCGGGGAGCTGTTTTTT.

The V call is TRBV5-6, the J call TRBJ2-2, with 8 bases fitting TRBD1. Germline assignment: CDR1 SGHDT and CDR2 YYEEEE. The CDR3 sequence is 14 residues long. J lost 2 bases, V lost 4 bases, and 1 base had no gene match. CDR3 nucleotides: TGTGCCAGCAGCGGGACAGGCAACACCGGGGAGCTGTTTTTT. Residues: CASSGTGNTGELFF.

The J gene is TRBJ2-3, the V gene TRBV6-5; TRBD1 aligns across 7 bases. The CDR3 extends over 16 amino acids. Germline V gene data show CDR1 as MNHEY and CDR2 as SVGAGI. V lost 4 bases and J lost 1; bases outside the gene matches: 8. Written as DNA, the CDR3 is TGTGCCAGCAGTTCCGACAGGGATTGGCGCACAGATACGCAGTATTTT. Its translation is CASSSDRDWRTDTQYF.

This clone was seen only a few times. V is TRBV9 and J is TRBJ2-2; D is possibly TRBD1 (5 bases). V was clipped by 0 bases and J by 6 bases, with 6 bases between them. The CDR3 contains 13 residues. Germline CDR1 reads SGDLS; CDR2 reads YYNGEE. The CDR3 loop is CASSVGGPGELFF. CDR3 nucleotides: TGTGCCAGCAGCGTAGGGGGCCCCGGGGAGCTGTTTTTT.

J is TRBJ2-5 and V is TRBV4-1, with D tentatively TRBD1 (8 bases). Germline V gene data show CDR1 as MGHRA and CDR2 as YSYEKL. The CDR3 contains 14 residues. With 0 bases removed from V and 11 bases from J, the gap between germline ends came to 16 bases. CDR3 in amino acids: CASSQDQGAGEQYF. The CDR3 DNA follows: TGCGCCAGCAGCCAAGACCAGGGGGCGGGAGAGCAGTACTTC.

The chain recombines TRBV2 with TRBJ1-4; D remains ambiguous. The V gene lost 3 bases and the J gene lost 0 bases, with 8 bases spanning the gap. The CDR3 runs 15 residues. CDR1 is SNHLY and CDR2 is FYNNEI in the germline V gene. CDR3 nucleotide sequence: TGTGCCAGCAGTGAGTTGACTACAACTAATGAAAAACTGTTTTTT. Amino acids: CASSELTTTNEKLFF.

The chain is built from TRBV18 and TRBJ2-1, with D possibly matching TRBD2 (5 bases). V was trimmed by 1 base and J by 6 bases, leaving 7 bases between them. CDR3 size: 13 residues. The germline V gene encodes CDR1 KGHSH and CDR2 LQKENI. The CDR3 bases are TGTGCCAGCTCACCACGAGCGGCCAATGAGCAGTTCTTC. Translation: CASSPRAANEQFF.

The table lists this clone with a few counts. The V and J genes are TRBV15 and TRBJ1-5, with TRBD1 matching 7 bases. The germline V gene has CDR1 LNHNV and CDR2 YYDKDF (reference sequence). The CDR3 extends over 15 amino acids. V was pared by 8 bases and J by 7 bases, with 14 bases of the junction left unmatched. This CDR3 is CATQKGEGAWQPQHF. The CDR3 nucleotides are TGTGCCACCCAAAAGGGGGAGGGGGCATGGCAGCCCCAGCATTTT.

The chain is built from TRBV5-6 and TRBJ1-4; D gene ambiguous. Per germline, CDR1 SGHDT and CDR2 YYEEEE. The V gene lost 0 bases and the J gene lost 11 bases, with 14 bases spanning the gap. This CDR3 spans 14 amino acids. The CDR3 spells CASSLALQERKLFF. CDR3 DNA sequence: TGTGCCAGCAGCTTGGCTCTCCAGGAAAGGAAACTGTTTTTT.

The chain employs TRBV4-3 and TRBJ2-7, with a weak D call TRBD1 (5 bases). CDR1 is LGHNA and CDR2 is YSLEER in the germline V gene. This CDR3 region has 14 residues. The germline V and J ends were trimmed by 1 base and 2 bases, with 9 bases remaining between them. The CDR3 loop is CASSQGQQTYEQYF. CDR3 in DNA: TGCGCCAGCAGCCAAGGACAGCAGACCTACGAGCAGTACTTC.

The chain joins TRBV7-9 to TRBJ2-7, with D uncertain. Germline V gene lookup returns CDR1 SEHNR and CDR2 FQNEAQ (reference sequence). V was clipped by 10 bases and J by 6 bases, with 13 bases between them. The CDR3 length is 11 residues. The CDR3 coding sequence is TGTGCCACCCAAGGGTCAGCCGAGCAGTACTTC. Its translation: CATQGSAEQYF. Full variable domain (outside the CDR3, taken from reference TRBV7-9 and TRBJ2-7): DTGVSQNPRHKITKRGQNVTFRCDPISEHNRLYWYRQTLGQGPEFLTYFQNEAQLEKSRLLSDRFSAERPKGSFSTLEIQRTEQGDSAMYLCATQGSAEQYFGPGTRLTVT.

The J gene is TRBJ1-2, the V gene TRBV30, with D unresolved. The CDR3 has 13 residues. Trimming cost V 4 bases and J 4 bases, with 13 bases left between them. CDR1 is GTSNPN and CDR2 is SVGIG in the germline V gene (reference sequence). Written as DNA, the CDR3 is TGTGCCTGGACGGACGGCGGGTCCTATGGCTACACCTTC. Translated: CAWTDGGSYGYTF.

The CDR3 is CASSLSGWPTYEQYF. In DNA form, the CDR3 reads TGTGCCAGCTCCCTTTCCGGGTGGCCAACCTACGAGCAGTACTTC. The V call is TRBV18, the J call TRBJ2-5; D is undetermined. The closer fit of TRBJ2-7 to the DNA end suggests the J call may be wrong. Germline V gene lookup returns CDR1 KGHSH and CDR2 LQKENI. The CDR3 contains 15 residues.

This chain connects TRBV4-3 to TRBJ1-2; no firm D call. The CDR3 loop spans 17 amino acids. Trimming removed 0 bases from V and 3 bases from J, with 17 bases in between. Germline loops: CDR1 LGHNA, CDR2 YSLEER. CDR3 protein: CASSQEHQSLGDYGYTF. CDR3 bases: TGCGCCAGCAGCCAAGAACACCAGAGCCTCGGCGACTATGGCTACACCTTC.

The rearrangement uses TRBV7-6 and TRBJ2-7, with D perhaps matching TRBD1 or TRBD2 (5 bases each). V was cut by 4 bases and J by 0 bases, with 13 bases left in between. The CDR3 covers 15 residues. CDR1 is SGHVS and CDR2 is FNYEAQ in the germline V gene. The CDR3 DNA follows: TGTGCCAGCAGCTCCGGGGACGGAAACTCCTACGAGCAGTACTTC. Its translation is CASSSGDGNSYEQYF.

The rearrangement uses TRBV6-1 and TRBJ1-5; D is ambiguous. The CDR3 has 16 residues. The V gene lost 2 bases and the J gene lost 3 bases, with 14 bases spanning the gap. Germline V gene sequence: CDR1 MNHNS, CDR2 SASEGT. CDR3 region: CASSESKWTANQPQHF. The CDR3 DNA sequence: TGTGCCAGCAGTGAAAGCAAATGGACGGCCAATCAGCCCCAGCATTTT.

The chain recombines TRBV4-2 with TRBJ2-7, with D hard to call. Germline values: CDR1 LGHNA, CDR2 YNFKEQ. V lost 0 bases and J 3 bases, leaving 27 bases between the germline ends. This CDR3 is 20 amino acids long. CDR3 amino acids: CASSQDSRPDRRPFYYEQYF. CDR3 nucleotides: TGTGCCAGCAGCCAAGATAGTCGCCCTGACCGCCGGCCTTTCTACTACGAGCAGTACTTC.

The chain couples TRBV11-1 to TRBJ2-7, with 7 bases lining up with TRBD1. Germline CDR1 is SGHAT and CDR2 is FQDESV (reference sequence). V shed 5 bases, J shed 4 bases, and the junction held 17 bases outside the gene matches. The CDR3 is 17 amino acids. DNA of the CDR3: TGTGCCAGCAGCGAGTTCGAAAGCCCCGGGACAGAATACGAGCAGTACTTC. It encodes CASSEFESPGTEYEQYF.